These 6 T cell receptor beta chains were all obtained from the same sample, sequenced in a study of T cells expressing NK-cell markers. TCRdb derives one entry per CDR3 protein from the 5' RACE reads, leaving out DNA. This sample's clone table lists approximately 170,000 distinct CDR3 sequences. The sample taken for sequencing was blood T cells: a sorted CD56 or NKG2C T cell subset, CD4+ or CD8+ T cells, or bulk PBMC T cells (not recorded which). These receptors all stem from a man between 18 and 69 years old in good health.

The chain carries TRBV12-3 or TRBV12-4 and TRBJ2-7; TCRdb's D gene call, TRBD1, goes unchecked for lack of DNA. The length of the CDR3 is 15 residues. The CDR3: CASSLEGGRSIEQYF.

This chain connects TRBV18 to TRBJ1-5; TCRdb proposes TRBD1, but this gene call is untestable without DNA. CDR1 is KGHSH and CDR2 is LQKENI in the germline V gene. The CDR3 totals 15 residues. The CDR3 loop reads CASSDGTGLNQPQHF.

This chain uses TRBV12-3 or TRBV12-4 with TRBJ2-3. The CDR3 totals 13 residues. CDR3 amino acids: CASSPSSTDTQYF.

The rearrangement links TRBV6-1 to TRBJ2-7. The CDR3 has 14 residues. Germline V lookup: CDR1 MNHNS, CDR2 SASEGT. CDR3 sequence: CASSEFPDESEQYF.

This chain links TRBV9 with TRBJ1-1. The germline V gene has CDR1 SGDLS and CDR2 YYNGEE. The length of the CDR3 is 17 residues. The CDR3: CASSVEGDGNMNTEAFF.

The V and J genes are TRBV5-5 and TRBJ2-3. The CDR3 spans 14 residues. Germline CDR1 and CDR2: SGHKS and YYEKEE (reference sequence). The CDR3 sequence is CASSFAVSTDTQYF. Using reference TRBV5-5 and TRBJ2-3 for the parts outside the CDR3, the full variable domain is DAGVTQSPTHLIKTRGQQVTLRCSPISGHKSVSWYQQVLGQGPQFIFQYYEKEERGRGNFPDRFSARQFPNYSSELNVNALLLGDSALYLCASSFAVSTDTQYFGPGTRLTVL.